This paragraph covers one TCR beta chain sequence. Antigen specificity is unknown. This sample stems from a study of Tregs in tolerant kidney transplant recipients. The study's findings and limits: Expanding Tregs on activated donor B cells appeared to best identify donor-specific TCRbeta clones. Few patients were studied, so findings need validation in larger groups.

The method was immunoSEQ multiplex PCR; TCRdb's version includes in-frame clones alone and lacks a portion of them. In the table there are some 110,000 clones, roughly nine tenths of which are singletons. Germline loops: CDR1 SGHNT, CDR2 YYREEE (reference sequence). V was pared by 4 bases and J by 5 bases, with 15 bases between. The CDR3 totals 14 residues. The sample taken for sequencing was CD4+ T cells from blood. V is TRBV5-4 and J is TRBJ1-1, with D possibly matching TRBD1 (6 bases). This clonotype was obtained from a human donor in good health. This CDR3 reads CASSQQGGRTEAFF. The CDR3 DNA reads as TGTGCCAGCAGCCAACAGGGCGGCAGGACTGAAGCTTTCTTT.